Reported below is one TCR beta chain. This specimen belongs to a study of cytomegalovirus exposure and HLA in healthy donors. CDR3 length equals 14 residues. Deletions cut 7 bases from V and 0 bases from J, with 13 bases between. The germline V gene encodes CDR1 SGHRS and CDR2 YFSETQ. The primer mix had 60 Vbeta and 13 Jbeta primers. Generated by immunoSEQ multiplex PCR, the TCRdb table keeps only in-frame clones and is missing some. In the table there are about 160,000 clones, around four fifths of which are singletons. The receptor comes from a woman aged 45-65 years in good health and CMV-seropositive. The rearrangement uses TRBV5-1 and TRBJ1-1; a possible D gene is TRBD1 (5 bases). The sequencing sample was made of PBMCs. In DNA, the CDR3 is TGCGCCAGCGGGCGGGGGGGAATGAACACTGAAGCTTTCTTT. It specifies CASGRGGMNTEAFF.